Listed here is a single T cell receptor beta chain. This record belongs to a study of blood T cells in healthy people across ages. Study summary: The template switching approach captured approximately one barcoded beta molecule for every two T cells.

Using a J-beta primer mix together with a sample-barcoded 5' primer, a second PCR was run for roughly 6 to 11 cycles. A tag from a template-switch adaptor with 12 random nucleotides marked each cDNA molecule. MiXCR was run by TCRdb on the 5' RACE reads, yielding one entry per CDR3 protein. The table has 600,000 or so distinct CDR3 sequences, roughly 21% seen once. This CDR3 has 13 residues. V lost 6 bases and J 7 bases, leaving 14 bases between the germline ends. Germline V CDR1 and CDR2: SGHTA, FQGNSA. The TCR comes from a man aged 70-80 years in good health. Sequencing was carried out using blood. The chain combines TRBV7-2 with TRBJ2-3, with a tentative D call TRBD1 (6 bases). Written as DNA, the CDR3 is TGTGCCAGCAGTCAACAGGGATCAAATACGCAGTATTTT. Encoded protein: CASSQQGSNTQYF.